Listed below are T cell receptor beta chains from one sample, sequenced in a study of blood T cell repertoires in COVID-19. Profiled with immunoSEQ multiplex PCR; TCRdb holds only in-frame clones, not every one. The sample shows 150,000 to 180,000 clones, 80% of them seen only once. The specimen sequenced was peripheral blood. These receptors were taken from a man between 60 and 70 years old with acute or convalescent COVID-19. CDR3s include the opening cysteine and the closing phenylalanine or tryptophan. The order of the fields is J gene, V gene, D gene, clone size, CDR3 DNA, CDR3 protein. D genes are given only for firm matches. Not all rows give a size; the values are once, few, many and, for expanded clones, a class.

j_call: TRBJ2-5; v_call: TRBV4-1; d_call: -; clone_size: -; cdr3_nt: TGCGCCAGCAGCCGCTCCGGGGTCCACCAAGAGACCCAGTACTTC; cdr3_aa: CASSRSGVHQETQYF
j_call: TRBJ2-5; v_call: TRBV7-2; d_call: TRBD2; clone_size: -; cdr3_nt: TGTGCCAGCAGCCCGACTAGCGGGGGGATCATAGGGGAGACCCAGTACTTC; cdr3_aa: CASSPTSGGIIGETQYF
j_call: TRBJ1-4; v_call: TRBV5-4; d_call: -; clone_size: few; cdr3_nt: TGTGCCAGCAGCCTGAAGATAGGGGTTGGTGAAAAACTGTTTTTT; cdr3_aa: CASSLKIGVGEKLFF
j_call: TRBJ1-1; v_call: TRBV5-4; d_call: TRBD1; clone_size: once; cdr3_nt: TGTGCCAGCAGCGACACAGGGGCCACTGAAGCTTTCTTT; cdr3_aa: CASSDTGATEAFF
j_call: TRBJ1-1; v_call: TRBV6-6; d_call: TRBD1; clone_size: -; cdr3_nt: TGTGCCAGCAGCCCCAAGGGGACAGTTCAAAACCCCGGAAATACTAACACTGAAGCTTTCTTT; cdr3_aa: CASSPKGTVQNPGNTNTEAFF
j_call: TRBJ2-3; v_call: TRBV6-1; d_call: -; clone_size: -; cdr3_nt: TGTGCCAGCAGTGAGAGATACGATACGCAGTATTTT; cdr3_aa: CASSERYDTQYF
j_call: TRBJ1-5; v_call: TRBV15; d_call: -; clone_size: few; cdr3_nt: TGTGCCACCAGCAGAGAGGGGCAGACAGTCCCCAATCAGCCCCAGCATTTT; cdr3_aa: CATSREGQTVPNQPQHF
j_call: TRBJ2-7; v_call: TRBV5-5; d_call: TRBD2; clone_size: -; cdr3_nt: TGTGCCAGCAGCCGGACTAGCGGGAGGAGGTCCTACGAGCAGTACTTC; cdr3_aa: CASSRTSGRRSYEQYF
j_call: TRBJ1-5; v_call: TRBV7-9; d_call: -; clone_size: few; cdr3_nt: TGTGCCAGCAGCTGGTCCCGGGACACCTGGCGCAGTCAGCCCCAGCATTTT; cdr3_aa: CASSWSRDTWRSQPQHF
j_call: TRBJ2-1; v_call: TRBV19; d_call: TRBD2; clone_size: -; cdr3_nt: TGTGCCAGCTCACTACGGGGTAGCGGGAGGCCAAGGGCCCTCTACAATGAGCAGTTCTTC; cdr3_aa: CASSLRGSGRPRALYNEQFF
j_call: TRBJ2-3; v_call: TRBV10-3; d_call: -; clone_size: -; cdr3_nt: TGTGCCATCAGTGAGACCGCGGGGAACACAGATACGCAGTATTTT; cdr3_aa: CAISETAGNTDTQYF
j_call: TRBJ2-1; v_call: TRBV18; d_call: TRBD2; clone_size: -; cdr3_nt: TGTGCCAGCTCATCAATCGGGACTAGCGGGACCAATGAGCAGTTCTTC; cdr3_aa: CASSSIGTSGTNEQFF
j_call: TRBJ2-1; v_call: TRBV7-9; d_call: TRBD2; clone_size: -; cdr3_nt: TGTGCCAGCAGCTCCACTCTAGCGGGAGGTGCCTACGAGGAGCAGTTCTTC; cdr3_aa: CASSSTLAGGAYEEQFF
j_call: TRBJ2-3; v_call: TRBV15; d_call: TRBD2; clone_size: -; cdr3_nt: TGTGCCACCAGCAGGGGTAGTGGCGGGGGGGCCGTAGATACGCAGTATTTT; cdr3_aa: CATSRGSGGGAVDTQYF
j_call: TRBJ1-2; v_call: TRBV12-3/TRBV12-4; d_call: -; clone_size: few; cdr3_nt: TGTGCCAGCAGTCGGGGACTGACCTATGGCTACACCTTC; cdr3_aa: CASSRGLTYGYTF
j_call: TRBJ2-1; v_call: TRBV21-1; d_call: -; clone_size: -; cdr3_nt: TGTGCCGGACCGACTAGCGGGAGGGTTAGTTCCTACAATGAGCAGTTCTTC; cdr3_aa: CAGPTSGRVSSYNEQFF
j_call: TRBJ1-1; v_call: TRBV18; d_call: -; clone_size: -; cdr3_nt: TGTGCCAGCTCACCACTAAGACAGGCGAACACTGAAGCTTTCTTT; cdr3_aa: CASSPLRQANTEAFF
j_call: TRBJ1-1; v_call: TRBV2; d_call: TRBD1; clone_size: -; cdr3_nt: TGTGCCAGCAGCGGACAGGGAATGGCCACTGAAGCTTTCTTT; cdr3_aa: CASSGQGMATEAFF
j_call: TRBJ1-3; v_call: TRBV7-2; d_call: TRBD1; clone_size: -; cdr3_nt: TGTGCCAGCAGCTTGGACAGGGCGGCTGGAAACACCATATATTTT; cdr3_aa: CASSLDRAAGNTIYF
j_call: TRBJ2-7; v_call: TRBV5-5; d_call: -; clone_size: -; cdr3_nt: TGTGCCAGCAGCTTGACGCAGGGAGGTGGCATTTTC; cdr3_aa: CASSLTQGGGIF
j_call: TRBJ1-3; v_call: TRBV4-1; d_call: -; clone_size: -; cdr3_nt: TGCGCCAGCAGCCAAGACGGAATACCGGGAGGAAACACCATATATTTT; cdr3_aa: CASSQDGIPGGNTIYF
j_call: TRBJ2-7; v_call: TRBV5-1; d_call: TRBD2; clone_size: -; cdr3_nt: TGCGCCAGCAGCCTAACGGGACTAGCGGGAGGATCACCCGAGCAGTACTTC; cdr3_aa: CASSLTGLAGGSPEQYF
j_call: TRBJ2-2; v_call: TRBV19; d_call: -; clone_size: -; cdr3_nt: TGTGCCAGTAGCCAGGGGTCAGGGACCGGGGAGCTGTTTTTT; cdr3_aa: CASSQGSGTGELFF
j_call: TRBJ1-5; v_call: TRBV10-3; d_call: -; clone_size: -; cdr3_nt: TGTGCCATCAGTGAGTCGGGGACTTCGAATCAGCCCCAGCATTTT; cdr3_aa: CAISESGTSNQPQHF
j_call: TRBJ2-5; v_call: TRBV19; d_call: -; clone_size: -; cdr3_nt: TGTGCCAGCGGGACTCTACAAGGGGAGACCCAGTACTTC; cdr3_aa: CASGTLQGETQYF
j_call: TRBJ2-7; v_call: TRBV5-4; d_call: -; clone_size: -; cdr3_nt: TGTGCCAGCAGCCCCCCGGGGAGCGTAGGTCCCTACGAGCAGTACTTC; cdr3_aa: CASSPPGSVGPYEQYF
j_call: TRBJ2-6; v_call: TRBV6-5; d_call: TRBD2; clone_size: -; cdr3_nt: TGTGCCAGCAGTTACTCCCGGGAGGCTGGGGCCAACGTCCTGACTTTC; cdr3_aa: CASSYSREAGANVLTF
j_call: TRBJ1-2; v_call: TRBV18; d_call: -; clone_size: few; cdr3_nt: TGTGCCAGCTCACCACAGCCGACTAACTATGGCTACACCTTC; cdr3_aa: CASSPQPTNYGYTF
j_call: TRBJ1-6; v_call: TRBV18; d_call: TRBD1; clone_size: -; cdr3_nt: TGTGCCAGCTCACCATCGACAGGGCTAAGCTCCTATAATTCACCCCTCCACTTT; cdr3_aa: CASSPSTGLSSYNSPLHF